The next 19 T cell receptor beta chains were all read from a single sample in a study of T cell changes during pregnancy in multiple sclerosis (dated by TCRdb to the late 2010s). The library was made by the immunoSEQ multiplex PCR assay. TCRdb's version of the immuneACCESS table is confined to in-frame rearrangements and falls short of the full clone set. An unresolved V gene accounts for under half of the shortfall where checked; the remainder is of unknown origin. The sample table lists around 19,000 clones, about 88% of them with a count of one. Together, the top ten hold approximately 6.8% of the sample. The source was CD8+ T cells from peripheral blood mononuclear cells, collected in the third trimester of pregnancy. These receptors were obtained from a female donor in good health, enrolled as a control in a pregnancy study.

The V gene is TRBV4-1, the J gene TRBJ1-3; D call uncertain. Germline CDR1 reads MGHRA; CDR2 reads YSYEKL. Trimming took 9 bases from V and 1 from J, leaving 10 bases between them. The CDR3 length is 13 residues. CDR3 protein: CASGGMSGNTIYF. The DNA of the CDR3 is TGCGCCAGTGGAGGTATGTCTGGAAACACCATATATTTT.

The genes are TRBV27 and TRBJ2-7; 9 bases line up with TRBD1. CDR3 length equals 14 residues. Germline CDR1 reads MNHEY; CDR2 reads SMNVEV (reference sequence). V lost 8 bases and J lost 3; bases outside the gene matches: 8. The CDR3 nucleotides read TGTGCCAGCGGGCCGGGACAGGGTATCTACGAGCAGTACTTC. Translation: CASGPGQGIYEQYF.

The chain carries TRBV15 and TRBJ2-2; no reliable D call. The CDR3 sequence is 15 residues long. V was shortened by 0 bases and J by 0 bases, with 5 bases between the two germline ends. Looked up from germline, CDR1 is LNHNV and CDR2 is YYDKDF (reference sequence). The CDR3: CATSRDSPNTGELFF. CDR3 nucleotide sequence: TGTGCCACCAGCAGAGATAGTCCGAACACCGGGGAGCTGTTTTTT.

V is TRBV11-2 and J is TRBJ2-7, with D possibly TRBD2 on 6 matching bases. This CDR3 has 14 residues. V lost 5 bases to trimming and J lost 1 base, with 12 bases between them. Germline CDR1 SGHAT, CDR2 FQNNGV. CDR3 loop: CASSTLGLSYEQYF. The DNA of the CDR3 is TGTGCCAGCAGCACCCTCGGACTATCCTACGAGCAGTACTTC.

The chain has TRBV19 and TRBJ2-6; D is ambiguous. The CDR3 covers 12 residues. The germline V and J ends were trimmed by 6 bases and 3 bases, with 3 bases remaining between them. The germline CDR1 and CDR2 sequences are LNHDA and SQIVND (reference sequence). For the CDR3, the DNA is TGTGCCAGTAGCCTTGGGGCCAACGTCCTGACTTTC. Its protein product is CASSLGANVLTF.

This chain joins TRBV5-1 and TRBJ2-3; weak D call: TRBD2 (5 bases). V was cut by 0 bases and J by 1 base, with 9 bases left in between. This CDR3 comprises 15 residues. Germline values: CDR1 SGHRS, CDR2 YFSETQ. CDR3 region: CASSLAKGGTDTQYF. The CDR3 DNA reads as TGCGCCAGCAGCTTGGCTAAGGGAGGCACAGATACGCAGTATTTT.

This chain joins TRBV28 and TRBJ2-1, with 10 bases identical to TRBD2. The V gene's germline CDR1 is MDHEN and CDR2 SYDVKM. V trimming: 5 bases; J trimming: 6 bases; junction bases outside the gene matches: 10. The CDR3 is made up of 16 amino acids. CDR3 region: CASSPLAGEGPNEQFF. The CDR3 DNA reads TGTGCCAGCAGTCCCCTAGCGGGAGAGGGGCCCAATGAGCAGTTCTTC.

The chain has TRBV7-9 and TRBJ2-3; 8 nucleotides match TRBD2. The CDR3 has 17 residues. V was pared by 0 bases and J by 2 bases, with 7 bases of the junction left unmatched. The germline CDR1 and CDR2 sequences are SEHNR and FQNEAQ (reference sequence). The CDR3 protein is CASSLARRGAYTDTQYF. The CDR3 nucleotides read TGTGCCAGCAGCTTAGCTAGGCGGGGGGCCTACACAGATACGCAGTATTTT.

The chain has TRBV4-3 and TRBJ1-4, with D uncertain. This CDR3 contains 14 residues. Trimming removed 3 bases from V and 2 bases from J, with 7 bases in between. Per germline, CDR1 LGHNA and CDR2 YSLEER. CDR3 DNA sequence: TGCGCCAGCAGCCAGTGGGCTACTAATGAAAAACTGTTTTTT. Its protein is CASSQWATNEKLFF.

The chain joins TRBV5-4 to TRBJ2-2; 10 nucleotides align to TRBD2. Germline CDR1 is SGHNT and CDR2 is YYREEE (reference sequence). The ends lost 1 base at V and 6 bases at J; junction bases unmatched: 6. The CDR3 is made up of 16 amino acids. CDR3 DNA sequence: TGTGCCAGCAGCTTGATACTAGCGGGATCGGCCGGGGAGCTGTTTTTT. Translating it yields CASSLILAGSAGELFF.

This rearrangement joins TRBV4-2 to TRBJ2-7; 11 bases line up with TRBD1. The ends lost 4 bases at V and 6 bases at J; junction bases unmatched: 20. CDR1 and CDR2 (germline): LGHNA, YNFKEQ. The CDR3 consists of 19 residues. In DNA, the CDR3 is TGTGCCAGCAGCCCGAAGCCAGCCTTTACCGGGACAGGGGGAAGCGAGCAGTACTTC. Encoded protein: CASSPKPAFTGTGGSEQYF.

The V and J genes are TRBV19 and TRBJ2-5; D is unclear. The CDR3 has 13 residues. The germline V and J ends were trimmed by 10 bases and 3 bases, with 15 bases remaining between them. CDR1 and CDR2 (germline): LNHDA, SQIVND (reference sequence). The CDR3 DNA follows: TGTGCCACCCTAGGCGACGTGGAAGAGACCCAGTACTTC. Translation: CATLGDVEETQYF.

The V and J genes are TRBV2 and TRBJ2-1, with 10 bases matching TRBD1. Germline trimming cut 8 bases from V and 7 bases from J; bases unmatched to any gene: 11. Germline lookup yields CDR1 SNHLY and CDR2 FYNNEI. The CDR3 has 15 residues. As DNA, the CDR3 is TGTGCCAGCTCCGCCGGACAGGGGGTCTGGAATGAGCAGTTCTTC. It specifies CASSAGQGVWNEQFF.

The count of this clone is one. The J gene is TRBJ1-2, the V gene TRBV10-3; D perhaps matches TRBD1 (5 bases). CDR1 is ENHRY, CDR2 SYGVKD, per germline. V shed 8 bases and J shed 3 bases, with 13 bases lying between them. The CDR3 is 13 amino acids. CDR3 sequence: CAIYGAGHYGYTF. CDR3 sequence (DNA): TGTGCCATCTATGGGGCGGGACACTATGGCTACACCTTC.

V and J are TRBV10-3 and TRBJ2-3; 9 bases fit TRBD2. The CDR3 consists of 16 residues. In germline, CDR1 is ENHRY, CDR2 SYGVKD. With 5 bases clipped from V and 7 bases from J, the junction kept 13 bases outside the gene matches. The CDR3 loop is CAISRVVAGVGYTQYF. As DNA, the CDR3 is TGTGCCATCAGTCGGGTGGTAGCGGGAGTCGGGTATACGCAGTATTTT.

There are a few counts of this clone. V and J are TRBV4-1 and TRBJ2-7, with D possibly being TRBD2 (5 bases). Trimming removed 2 bases from V and 1 base from J, with 12 bases in between. CDR3 length: 15 amino acids. CDR1 and CDR2 (germline): MGHRA, YSYEKL. The CDR3 sequence: CASSQRGMGSYEQYF. Written as DNA, the CDR3 is TGCGCCAGCAGCCAAAGAGGGATGGGGTCCTACGAGCAGTACTTC.

In this sample, this clone turned up once. V is TRBV5-8 and J is TRBJ2-3; 11 bases map to TRBD2. The CDR3 consists of 15 residues. V was pared by 6 bases and J by 4 bases, with 7 bases of the junction left unmatched. Germline V lookup: CDR1 SGHTS, CDR2 YDEGEE. The CDR3 spells CASNSGLAGPDTQYF. CDR3 bases: TGTGCCAGCAACAGCGGACTAGCGGGCCCAGATACGCAGTATTTT.

Concerning this clone itself: Compared with germline, one end of the junction differs, possibly owing to a read error. V usage is TRBV10-1 and J usage is TRBJ2-2; possible D gene TRBD2, 5 bases. CDR1 and CDR2 from the germline V gene are WNHNN and SYGVQD (reference sequence). This CDR3 is 15 amino acids long. The CDR3 DNA sequence: TGCGCCAGCGGTGACGGAGGAAACGGATCCGGGGAGCTGTTTTTT. This encodes CASGDGGNGSGELFF.

This rearrangement joins TRBV11-3 to TRBJ1-1; 9 positions agree with TRBD1. The CDR3 loop spans 15 amino acids. CDR1 and CDR2 (germline): SGHNT, YENEEA. Trimming at V came to 4 bases and at J to 1 base, leaving 4 bases not matched to a gene. For the CDR3, the DNA is TGTGCCAGCAGCTCCGGGACAGGGAGGAACACTGAAGCTTTCTTT. Residues: CASSSGTGRNTEAFF.